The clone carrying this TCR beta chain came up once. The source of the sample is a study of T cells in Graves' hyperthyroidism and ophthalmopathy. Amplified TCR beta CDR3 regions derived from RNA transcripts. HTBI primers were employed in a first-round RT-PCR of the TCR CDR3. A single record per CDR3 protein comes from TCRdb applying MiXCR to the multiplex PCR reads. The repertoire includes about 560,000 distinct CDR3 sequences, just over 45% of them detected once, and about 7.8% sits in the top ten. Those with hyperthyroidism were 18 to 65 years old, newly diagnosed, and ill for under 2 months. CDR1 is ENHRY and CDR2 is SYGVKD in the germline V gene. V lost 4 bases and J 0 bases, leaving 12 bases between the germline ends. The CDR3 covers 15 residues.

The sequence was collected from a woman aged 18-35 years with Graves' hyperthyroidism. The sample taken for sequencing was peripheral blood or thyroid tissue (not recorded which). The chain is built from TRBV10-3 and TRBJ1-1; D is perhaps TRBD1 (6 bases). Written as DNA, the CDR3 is TGTGCCATCAGTGCTGACAGGAGGATGAACACTGAAGCTTTCTTT. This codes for CAISADRRMNTEAFF.